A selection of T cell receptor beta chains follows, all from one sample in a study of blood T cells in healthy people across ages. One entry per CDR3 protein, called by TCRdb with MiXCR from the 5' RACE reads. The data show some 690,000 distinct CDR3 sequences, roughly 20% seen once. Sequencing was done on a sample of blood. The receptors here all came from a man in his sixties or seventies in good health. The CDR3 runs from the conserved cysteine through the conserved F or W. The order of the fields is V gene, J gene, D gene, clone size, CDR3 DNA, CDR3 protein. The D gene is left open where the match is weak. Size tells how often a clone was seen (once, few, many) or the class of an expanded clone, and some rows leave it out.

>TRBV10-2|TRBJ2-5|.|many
TGCGCCAGCAGTGCTAGCAAGGAGACCCAGTACTTC
CASSASKETQYF
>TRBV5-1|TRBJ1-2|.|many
TGCGCCAGCAGCCCCGACAGAGATGGCTACACCTTC
CASSPDRDGYTF
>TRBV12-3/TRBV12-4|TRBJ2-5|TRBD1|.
TGTGCCAGCAGTTCCCCCCTTCAGACAGGGGGCGTAGAGACCCAGTACTTC
CASSSPLQTGGVETQYF
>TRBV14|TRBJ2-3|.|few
TGTGCCAGCAGCTGGACAGTCACAGATACGCAGTATTTT
CASSWTVTDTQYF
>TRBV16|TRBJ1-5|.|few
TGTGCCAGCAGCCCAGAAGGCGGGGCGCGCAATCAGCCCCAGCATTTT
CASSPEGGARNQPQHF
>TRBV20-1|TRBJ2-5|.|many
TGCAGTGGTGACTCCCAAGAGACCCAGTACTTC
CSGDSQETQYF
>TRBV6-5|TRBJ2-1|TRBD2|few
TGTGCCAGCAGTCTCCTAGCGGGAGTACGGAATGAGCAGTTCTTC
CASSLLAGVRNEQFF
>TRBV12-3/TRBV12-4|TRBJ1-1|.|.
TGTGCCAGCAGTTTCAGGGAAGCCACTGAAGCTTTCTTT
CASSFREATEAFF
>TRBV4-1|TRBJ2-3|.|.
TGCGCCAGCAGCCTCTCGGACTGGAGAACAGATACGCAGTATTTT
CASSLSDWRTDTQYF
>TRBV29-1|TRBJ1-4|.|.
TGCAGCGTTGATTCTCCTGGGGGTGAAAAACTGTTTTTT
CSVDSPGGEKLFF
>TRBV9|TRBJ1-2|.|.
TGTGCCAGCAGCACGAGGAGGGAAGGATATGGCTACACCTTC
CASSTRREGYGYTF
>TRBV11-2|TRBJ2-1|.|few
TGTGCCAGCAGCCCCCGCGGCGAGGGTGAGCAGTTCTTC
CASSPRGEGEQFF
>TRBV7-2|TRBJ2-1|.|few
TGTGCCAGCAGCGCACAAGCCAATGAGCAGTTCTTC
CASSAQANEQFF
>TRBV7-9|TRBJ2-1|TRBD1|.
TGTGCCAGCAGCTCCGGGACAGCCGGACCTTTC
CASSSGTAGPF
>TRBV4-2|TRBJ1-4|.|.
TGTGCCAGCAGCCCCCGGACAGCGGTACGAGAAAAACTGTTTTTT
CASSPRTAVREKLFF
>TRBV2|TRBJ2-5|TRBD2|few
TGTGCCAGCAGTGGTCTAGCGGGGGGGTACCAAGAGACCCAGTACTTC
CASSGLAGGYQETQYF
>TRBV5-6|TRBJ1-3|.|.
TGTGCCAGCAGCTTGGAGGTCGGGGAGGTATTCGGAAACACCATATATTTT
CASSLEVGEVFGNTIYF
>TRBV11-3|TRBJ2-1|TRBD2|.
TGTGCCAGCAGCTCAGTAGCGGGGAGCTCCTACAATGAGCAGTTCTTC
CASSSVAGSSYNEQFF
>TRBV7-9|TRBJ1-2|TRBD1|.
TGTGCCAGCAGCTACCTACAGGGGTACGGCTACACCTTC
CASSYLQGYGYTF
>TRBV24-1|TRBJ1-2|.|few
TGTGCCACCAGTGTGATAGGGAACTATGGCTACACCTTC
CATSVIGNYGYTF
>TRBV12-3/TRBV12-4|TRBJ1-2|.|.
TGTGCCAGCAGTTTAGGGGCTGCTGGCATATATGGCTACACCTTC
CASSLGAAGIYGYTF
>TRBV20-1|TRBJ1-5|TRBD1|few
TGCAGTGCTACGGGACAGGGTGTCTATCAGCCCCAGCATTTT
CSATGQGVYQPQHF
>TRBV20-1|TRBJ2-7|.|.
TGCAGTGCTAGACGGCTTCTCACTTTTCCCGACTACGAGCAGTACTTC
CSARRLLTFPDYEQYF
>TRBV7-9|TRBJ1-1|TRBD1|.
TGTGCCAGCAGACCAAATCTACAGGGGAGATACACTGAAGCTTTCTTT
CASRPNLQGRYTEAFF
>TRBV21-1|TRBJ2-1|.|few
TGTGCCAGCAGCAAAGGAGTTTCCGGACAGGGGGGGAATGAGCAGTTCTTC
CASSKGVSGQGGNEQFF
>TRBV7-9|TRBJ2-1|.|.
TGTGCCAGCAGAATAGGGGTTGCGCAGTTCTTC
CASRIGVAQFF
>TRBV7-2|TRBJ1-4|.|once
TGTGCCAGCAGCCCAGAACTAATAGGAGAAAAACTGTTTTTT
CASSPELIGEKLFF
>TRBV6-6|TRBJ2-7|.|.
TGTGCCAGCAGTTACTCTAATAGAAGAGGCAGCTCCTACGAGCAGTACTTC
CASSYSNRRGSSYEQYF
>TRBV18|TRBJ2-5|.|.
TGTGCCAGCTCACCACTTAGCGGTTCTCAAGAGACCCAGTACTTC
CASSPLSGSQETQYF
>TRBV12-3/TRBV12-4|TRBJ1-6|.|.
TGTGCCAGCAGTTTAGGGCGGAATAATTCACCCCTCCACTTT
CASSLGRNNSPLHF
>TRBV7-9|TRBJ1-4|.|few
TGTGCCAGCAGCTTAGGATCCGCGAGAGAAAAACTGTTTTTT
CASSLGSAREKLFF
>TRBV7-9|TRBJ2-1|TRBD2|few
TGTGCCAGCATTCTCACTAGCGGGAGTACATTTAGCAATGAGCAGTTCTTC
CASILTSGSTFSNEQFF
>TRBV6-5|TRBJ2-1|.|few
TGTGCCAGCAGTCGGTGGGATAGCTCCTACAATGAGCAGTTCTTC
CASSRWDSSYNEQFF
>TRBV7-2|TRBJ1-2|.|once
TGTGCCAGCAGCGCCACATTTGAGTCACGGGGCTACACCTTC
CASSATFESRGYTF
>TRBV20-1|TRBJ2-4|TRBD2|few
TGCAGTGCAAAGACTAGCGGGAGGGTGGGTGCCAAAAACATTCAGTACTTC
CSAKTSGRVGAKNIQYF
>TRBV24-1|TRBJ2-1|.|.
TGTGCCACCAGTGTTGAGCAGTTCTTC
CATSVEQFF
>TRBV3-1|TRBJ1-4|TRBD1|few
TGTGCCAGCAGCCGCGGACAGGCGAGTGAAAAACTGTTTTTT
CASSRGQASEKLFF